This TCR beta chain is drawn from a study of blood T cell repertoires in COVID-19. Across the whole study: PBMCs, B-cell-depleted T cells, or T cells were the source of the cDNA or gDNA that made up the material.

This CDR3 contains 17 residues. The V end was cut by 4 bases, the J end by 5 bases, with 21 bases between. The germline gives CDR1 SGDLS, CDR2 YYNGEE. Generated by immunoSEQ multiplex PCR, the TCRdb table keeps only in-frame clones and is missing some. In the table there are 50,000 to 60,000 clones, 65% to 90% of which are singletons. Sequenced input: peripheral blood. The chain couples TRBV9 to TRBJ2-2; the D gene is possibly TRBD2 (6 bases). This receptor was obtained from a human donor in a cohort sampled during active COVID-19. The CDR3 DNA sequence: TGTGCCAGCAGCCTAAACCCAGGGACTCCCCGAACCGGGGAGCTGTTTTTT. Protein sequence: CASSLNPGTPRTGELFF.